This TCR beta chain emerged from a study of cytomegalovirus exposure and HLA in healthy donors. CDR3 size: 15 residues. CDR1 and CDR2 (germline): MNHEY, SVGAGI. J gave up 3 bases and V 6 bases, and 5 bases lay outside the gene matches. Though nominally healthy at sampling, donors likely had unrecorded immune exposures. The primer mix had 60 Vbeta and 13 Jbeta primers. Clones were sequenced by immunoSEQ multiplex PCR, and TCRdb holds only the in-frame ones, with some missing. This repertoire shows 120,000 or so clones, over 65% found once; its top ten account for 4%. The chain joins TRBV6-5 to TRBJ2-3; 11 bases map to TRBD2. This TCR came from a man aged 35 to 55 in good health and CMV-seropositive. The material sequenced was PBMCs. CDR3 region: CASSIAGGRTDTQYF. CDR3 DNA: TGTGCCAGCAGCATAGCGGGGGGGCGGACAGATACGCAGTATTTT.